The rows below give T cell receptor beta chains drawn from one sample of a study of human T cells and chemical hapten exposure. TCRdb passed the RACE reads through MiXCR, listing each CDR3 protein once. The profile shows approximately 41,000 distinct CDR3 sequences, 6.5% to 8% of them singletons. The sample consisted of whole blood, taken in connection with sensitization to the hapten diphenylcyclopropenone (DPC). All receptors come from a woman in her fifties or sixties with alopecia areata. Some clones in this sample may be carry-over from other donors' samples. Each CDR3 is given with its conserved first and last residue. D genes are given only for firm matches. A clone size is listed for some rows: how often the clone was seen (once, few, many), or a class if it is expanded.

>TRBV6-5|TRBJ1-1|TRBD1|medium-sized
TGTGCCAGCAGTCACAGACAGGGGGCGAGCACTGAAGCTTTCTTT
CASSHRQGASTEAFF
>TRBV14|TRBJ2-5|.|.
TGTGCCAGCAGCCAACCCGGTATCCACCGCCAAGAGACCCAGTACTTC
CASSQPGIHRQETQYF
>TRBV10-3|TRBJ2-7|TRBD2|many
TGTGCCATCAGTGAGCCACTAGCGGGAATGAACGAGCAGTACTTC
CAISEPLAGMNEQYF
>TRBV28|TRBJ2-7|.|many
TGTGCCAGCAGATTGAGCGATCGCGAGCAGTACTTC
CASRLSDREQYF
>TRBV7-9|TRBJ1-2|TRBD1|many
TGTGCCAGCAGCTTAGCGCCGTCCGGAGGGGGCGGCTACACCTTC
CASSLAPSGGGGYTF
>TRBV5-4|TRBJ1-5|.|many
TGTGCCAGCAGCTTGGAACGCAATCAGCCCCAGCATTTT
CASSLERNQPQHF
>TRBV28|TRBJ1-2|.|many
TGTGCCAGCAGTTTAGTGATGGCTTCCTATGGCTACACCTTC
CASSLVMASYGYTF
>TRBV11-2|TRBJ2-7|TRBD1|.
TGTGCCAGCAGCGCCTCGGACAGGGCAAGGGAGCAGTACTTC
CASSASDRAREQYF
>TRBV6-2/TRBV6-3|TRBJ2-7|.|.
TGTGCCACCGAACAGATAGGAGGGGCCTACGAGCAGTACTTC
CATEQIGGAYEQYF
>TRBV12-3/TRBV12-4|TRBJ1-4|.|few
TGTGCCAGCAGTTCATCGACGTACACAAGGATGTTTTTT
CASSSSTYTRMFF
>TRBV23-1|TRBJ2-1|.|many
TGCGCCCAGGGAGTTGTGAATGAGCAGTTCTTC
CAQGVVNEQFF
>TRBV20-1|TRBJ1-4|TRBD1|many
TGCAGTGCCGGGGACAGGGCGGATGAAAAACTGTTTTTT
CSAGDRADEKLFF